Sequencing of this TCR beta chain was carried out in a study of OX40 agonist ivuxolimab in advanced cancers. Generated by immunoSEQ multiplex PCR, the TCRdb table keeps only in-frame clones and is missing some. Counted here are about 46,000 clones, less than 90% occurring once; the ten biggest clones make up about 48%. The CDR3 runs to 17 residues. Germline trimming cut 1 base from V and 6 bases from J; bases unmatched to any gene: 15. Germline V gene data show CDR1 as PRHDT and CDR2 as FYEKMQ (reference sequence). The sequence derives from an adult with an advanced solid tumor such as melanoma, head and neck, liver or kidney cancer. The J gene is TRBJ2-7, the V gene TRBV13; 7 bases line up with TRBD2. Sequenced here: CD4+ or CD8+ T cells sorted from blood, sampled in a trial of the OX40 agonist ivuxolimab. CDR3 amino acids: CASSLEGSGPMRGEQYF. The CDR3 region has the DNA TGTGCCAGCAGCTTAGAGGGTAGCGGGCCCATGAGGGGCGAGCAGTACTTC.